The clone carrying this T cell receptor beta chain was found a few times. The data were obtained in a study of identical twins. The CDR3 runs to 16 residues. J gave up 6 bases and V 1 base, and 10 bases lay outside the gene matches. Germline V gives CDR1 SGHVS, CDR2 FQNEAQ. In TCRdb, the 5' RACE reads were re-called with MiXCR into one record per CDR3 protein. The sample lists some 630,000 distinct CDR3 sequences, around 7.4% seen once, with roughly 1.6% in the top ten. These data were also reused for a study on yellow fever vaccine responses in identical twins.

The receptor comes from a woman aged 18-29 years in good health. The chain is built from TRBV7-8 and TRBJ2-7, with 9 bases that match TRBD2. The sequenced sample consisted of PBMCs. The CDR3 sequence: CASSLELAGVLGEQYF. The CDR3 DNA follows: TGTGCCAGCAGCTTAGAATTAGCGGGAGTTCTGGGCGAGCAGTACTTC.